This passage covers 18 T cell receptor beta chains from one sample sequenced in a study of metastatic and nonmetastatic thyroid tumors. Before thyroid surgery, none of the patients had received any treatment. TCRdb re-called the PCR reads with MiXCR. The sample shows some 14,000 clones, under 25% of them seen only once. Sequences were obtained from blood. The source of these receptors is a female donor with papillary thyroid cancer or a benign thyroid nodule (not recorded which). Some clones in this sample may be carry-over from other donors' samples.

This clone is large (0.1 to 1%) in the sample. CDR3 DNA: TGTGCCAGCAGTCCTTTGGGGGAATGGGATAATTCACCCCTCCACTTT. This translates into CASSPLGEWDNSPLHF. V usage is TRBV28 and J usage is TRBJ1-6, with D perhaps TRBD1 (5 bases). Germline assignment: CDR1 MDHEN and CDR2 SYDVKM. The germline V and J ends were trimmed by 5 bases and 5 bases, with 16 bases remaining between them. CDR3 length equals 16 residues.

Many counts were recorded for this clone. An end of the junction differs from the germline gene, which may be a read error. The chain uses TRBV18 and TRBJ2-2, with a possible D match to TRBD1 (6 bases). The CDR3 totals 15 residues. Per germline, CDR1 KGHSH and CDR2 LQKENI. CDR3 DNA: TGTGCCAGCTCATCACCAACACAGGGAACCGGGGAGCTGTTTTTT. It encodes CASSSPTQGTGELFF.

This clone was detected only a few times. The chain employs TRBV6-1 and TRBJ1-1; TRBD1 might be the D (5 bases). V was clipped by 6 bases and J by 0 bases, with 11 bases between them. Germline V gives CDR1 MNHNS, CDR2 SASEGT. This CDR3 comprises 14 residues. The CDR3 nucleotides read TGTGCCAGCAGACCGGGACGGTTGAACACTGAAGCTTTCTTT. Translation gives CASRPGRLNTEAFF.

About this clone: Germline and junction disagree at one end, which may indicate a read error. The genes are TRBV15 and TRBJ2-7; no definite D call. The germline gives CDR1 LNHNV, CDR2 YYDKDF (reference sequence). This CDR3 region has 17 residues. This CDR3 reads CATTRESELAATYEQYF. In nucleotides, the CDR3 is TGTGCCACCACCAGAGAGAGCGAATTGGCAGCAACCTACGAGCAGTACTTC.

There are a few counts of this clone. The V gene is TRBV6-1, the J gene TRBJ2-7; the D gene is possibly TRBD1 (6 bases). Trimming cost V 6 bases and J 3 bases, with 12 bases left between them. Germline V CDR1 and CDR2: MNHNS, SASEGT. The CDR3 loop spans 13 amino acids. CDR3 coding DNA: TGTGCCAGCAGATTGGGGGCGGGCTACGAGCAGTACTTC. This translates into CASRLGAGYEQYF.

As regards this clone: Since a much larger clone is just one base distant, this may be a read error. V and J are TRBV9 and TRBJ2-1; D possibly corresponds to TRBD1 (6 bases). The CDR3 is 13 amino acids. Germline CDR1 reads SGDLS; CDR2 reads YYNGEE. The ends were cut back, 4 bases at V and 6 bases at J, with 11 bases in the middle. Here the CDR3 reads CASSFLDSNEQFF. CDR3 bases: TGTGCCAGCAGCTTCCTGGACAGCAATGAGCAGTTCTTC. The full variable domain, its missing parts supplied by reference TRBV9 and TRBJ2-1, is DSGVTQTPKHLITATGQRVTLRCSPRSGDLSVYWYQQSLDQGLQFLIQYYNGEERAKGNILERFSAQQFPDLHSELNLSSLELGDSALYFCASSFLDSNEQFFGPGTRLTVL.

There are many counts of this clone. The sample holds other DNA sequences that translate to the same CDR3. CDR3 protein: CASSEGGTSNQPQHF. CDR3 sequence (DNA): TGTGCCAGCAGTGAAGGAGGTACGAGCAATCAGCCCCAGCATTTT. V is TRBV2 and J is TRBJ1-5; D gene uncertain. CDR3 length equals 15 residues. Germline loops: CDR1 SNHLY, CDR2 FYNNEI. V dropped 1 base and J dropped 1 base, with 8 bases sitting between them.

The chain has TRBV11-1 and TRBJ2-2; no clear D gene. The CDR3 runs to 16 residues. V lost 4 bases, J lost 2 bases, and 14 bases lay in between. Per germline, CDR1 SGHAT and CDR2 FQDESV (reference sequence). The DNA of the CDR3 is TGTGCCAGCAGCTCACCAGCGACCAATAACACCGGGGAGCTGTTTTTT. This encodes CASSSPATNNTGELFF.

The CDR3, as DNA: TGTGCCAGCAGCCAAGATAGGGTAGCGGGGGGGCCTTTCAATGAGCAGTTCTTC. Translating it yields CASSQDRVAGGPFNEQFF. The gene calls are TRBV4-2 and TRBJ2-1; 11 bases are shared with TRBD2. This CDR3 is built from 18 residues. The trim removed 0 bases at V and 6 bases at J, leaving 10 bases unmatched. CDR1 and CDR2 from the germline V gene are LGHNA and YNFKEQ.

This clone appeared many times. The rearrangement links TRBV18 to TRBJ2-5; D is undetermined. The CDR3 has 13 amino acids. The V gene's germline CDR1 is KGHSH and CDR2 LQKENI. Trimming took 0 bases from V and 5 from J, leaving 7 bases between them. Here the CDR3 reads CASSPPSAETQYF. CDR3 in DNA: TGTGCCAGCTCACCACCCAGCGCGGAGACCCAGTACTTC. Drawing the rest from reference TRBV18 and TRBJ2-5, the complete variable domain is NAGVMQNPRHLVRRRGQEARLRCSPMKGHSHVYWYRQLPEEGLKFMVYLQKENIIDESGMPKERFSAEFPKEGPSILRIQQVVRGDSAAYFCASSPPSAETQYFGPGTRLLVL.

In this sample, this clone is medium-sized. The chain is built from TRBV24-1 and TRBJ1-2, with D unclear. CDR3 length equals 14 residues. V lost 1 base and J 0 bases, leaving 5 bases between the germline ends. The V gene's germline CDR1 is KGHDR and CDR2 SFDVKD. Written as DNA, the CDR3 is TGTGCCACCAGTGATTTCACGACTAACTATGGCTACACCTTC. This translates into CATSDFTTNYGYTF.

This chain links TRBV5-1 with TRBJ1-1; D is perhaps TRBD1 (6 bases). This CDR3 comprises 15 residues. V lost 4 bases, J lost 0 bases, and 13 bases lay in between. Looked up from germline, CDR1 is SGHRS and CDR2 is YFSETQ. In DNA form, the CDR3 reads TGCGCCAGCAGCAAGGGGGGAGTCCTGAACACTGAAGCTTTCTTT. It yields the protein CASSKGGVLNTEAFF.

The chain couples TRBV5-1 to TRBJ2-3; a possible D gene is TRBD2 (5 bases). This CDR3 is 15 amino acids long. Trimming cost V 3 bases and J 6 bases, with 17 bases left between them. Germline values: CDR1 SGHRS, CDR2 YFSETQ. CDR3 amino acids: CASSSSLKLDDTQYF. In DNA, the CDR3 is TGCGCCAGCAGCTCCTCCCTCAAACTAGACGATACGCAGTATTTT.

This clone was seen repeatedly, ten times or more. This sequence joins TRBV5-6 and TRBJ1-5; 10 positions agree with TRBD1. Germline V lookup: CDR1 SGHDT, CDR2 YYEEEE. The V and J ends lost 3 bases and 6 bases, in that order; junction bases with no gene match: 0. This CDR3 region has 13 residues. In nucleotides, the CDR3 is TGTGCCAGCAGCTGGGACAGGGGTCAGCCCCAGCATTTT. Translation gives CASSWDRGQPQHF. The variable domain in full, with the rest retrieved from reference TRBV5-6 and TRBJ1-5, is DAGVTQSPTHLIKTRGQQVTLRCSPKSGHDTVSWYQQALGQGPQFIFQYYEEEERQRGNFPDRFSGHQFPNYSSELNVNALLLGDSALYLCASSWDRGQPQHFGDGTRLSIL.

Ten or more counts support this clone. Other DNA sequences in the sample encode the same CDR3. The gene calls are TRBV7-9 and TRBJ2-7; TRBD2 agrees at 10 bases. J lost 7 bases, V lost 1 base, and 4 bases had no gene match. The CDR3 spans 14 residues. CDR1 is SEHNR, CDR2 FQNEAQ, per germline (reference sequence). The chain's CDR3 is CASSLGSGGAEQYF. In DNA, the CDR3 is TGTGCCAGCAGCTTAGGGAGCGGGGGGGCTGAGCAGTACTTC.

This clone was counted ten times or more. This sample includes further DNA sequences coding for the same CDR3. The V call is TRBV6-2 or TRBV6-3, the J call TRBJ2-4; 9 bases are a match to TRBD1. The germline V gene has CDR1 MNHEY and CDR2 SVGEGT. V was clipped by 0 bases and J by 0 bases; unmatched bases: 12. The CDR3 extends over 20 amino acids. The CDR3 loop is CASSYSQDRGTSIAKNIQYF. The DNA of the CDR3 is TGTGCCAGCAGTTACTCGCAGGACAGGGGCACCTCAATAGCCAAAAACATTCAGTACTTC.

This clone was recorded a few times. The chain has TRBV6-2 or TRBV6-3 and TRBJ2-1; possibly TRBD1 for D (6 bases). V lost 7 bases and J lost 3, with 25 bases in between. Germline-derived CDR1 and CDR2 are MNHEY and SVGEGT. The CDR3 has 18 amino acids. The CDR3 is CASIWDMNSWSNYNEQFF. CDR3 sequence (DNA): TGTGCCAGCATTTGGGACATGAACAGCTGGAGTAACTACAATGAGCAGTTCTTC.

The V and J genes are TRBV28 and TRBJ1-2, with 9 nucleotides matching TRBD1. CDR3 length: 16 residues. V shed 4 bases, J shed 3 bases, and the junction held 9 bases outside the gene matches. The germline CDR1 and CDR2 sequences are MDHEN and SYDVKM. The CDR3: CASSWKGQGWDYGYTF. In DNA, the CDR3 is TGTGCCAGCAGTTGGAAGGGACAGGGTTGGGACTATGGCTACACCTTC.